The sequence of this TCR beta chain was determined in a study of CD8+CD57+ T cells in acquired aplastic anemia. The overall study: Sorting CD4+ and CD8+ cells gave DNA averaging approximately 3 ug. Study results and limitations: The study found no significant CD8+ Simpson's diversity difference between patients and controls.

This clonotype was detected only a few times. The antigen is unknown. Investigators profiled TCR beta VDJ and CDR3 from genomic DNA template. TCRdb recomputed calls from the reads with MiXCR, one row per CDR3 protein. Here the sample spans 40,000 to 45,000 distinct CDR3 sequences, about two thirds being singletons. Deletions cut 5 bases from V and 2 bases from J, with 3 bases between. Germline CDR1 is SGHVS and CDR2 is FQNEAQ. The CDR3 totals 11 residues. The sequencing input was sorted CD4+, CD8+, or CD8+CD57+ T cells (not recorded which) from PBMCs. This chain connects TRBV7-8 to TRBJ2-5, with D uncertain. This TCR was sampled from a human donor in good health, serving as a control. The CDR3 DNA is TGTGCCAGCAGCCATCAAGAGACCCAGTACTTC. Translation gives CASSHQETQYF.